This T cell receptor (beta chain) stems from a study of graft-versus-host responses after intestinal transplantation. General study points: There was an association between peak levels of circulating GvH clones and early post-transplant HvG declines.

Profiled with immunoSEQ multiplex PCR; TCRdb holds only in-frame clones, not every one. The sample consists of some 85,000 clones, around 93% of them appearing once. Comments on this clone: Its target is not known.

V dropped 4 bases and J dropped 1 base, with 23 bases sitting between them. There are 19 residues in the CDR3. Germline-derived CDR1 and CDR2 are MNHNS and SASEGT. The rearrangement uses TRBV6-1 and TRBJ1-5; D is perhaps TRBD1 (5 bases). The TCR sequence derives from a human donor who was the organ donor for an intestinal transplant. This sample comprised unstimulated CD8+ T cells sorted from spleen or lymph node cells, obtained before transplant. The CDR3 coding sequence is TGTGCCAGCAGTGGCGACGGGGGACTACTTGAGGGGAGCAATCAGCCCCAGCATTTT. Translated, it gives CASSGDGGLLEGSNQPQHF.